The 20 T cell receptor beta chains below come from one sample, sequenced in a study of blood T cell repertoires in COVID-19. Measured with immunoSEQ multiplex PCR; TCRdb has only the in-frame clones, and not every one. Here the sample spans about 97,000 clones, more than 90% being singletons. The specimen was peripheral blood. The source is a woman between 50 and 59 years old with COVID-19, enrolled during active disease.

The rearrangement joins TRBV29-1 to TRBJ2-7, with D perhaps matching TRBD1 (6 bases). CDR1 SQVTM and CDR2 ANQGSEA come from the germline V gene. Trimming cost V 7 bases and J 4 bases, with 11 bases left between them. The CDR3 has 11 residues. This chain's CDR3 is CSEYQGYEQYV. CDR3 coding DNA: TGCAGCGAGTACCAGGGGTACGAGCAGTACGTC.

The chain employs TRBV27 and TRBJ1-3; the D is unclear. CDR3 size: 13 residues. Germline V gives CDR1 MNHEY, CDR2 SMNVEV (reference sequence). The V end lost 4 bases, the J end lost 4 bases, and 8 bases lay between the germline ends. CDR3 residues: CASSSTRGNTIYF. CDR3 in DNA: TGTGCCAGCAGTTCGACTAGGGGAAACACCATATATTTT.

The CDR3 coding sequence is TGTGCCAGCACCCGACGGGGCTCCTACAATGAGCAGTTCTTC. Translated, it gives CASTRRGSYNEQFF. V and J are TRBV7-8 and TRBJ2-1, with TRBD2 as a possible D gene (5 bases). Deletions cut 7 bases from V and 0 bases from J, with 10 bases between. This CDR3 spans 14 amino acids. Germline CDR1 reads SGHVS; CDR2 reads FQNEAQ.

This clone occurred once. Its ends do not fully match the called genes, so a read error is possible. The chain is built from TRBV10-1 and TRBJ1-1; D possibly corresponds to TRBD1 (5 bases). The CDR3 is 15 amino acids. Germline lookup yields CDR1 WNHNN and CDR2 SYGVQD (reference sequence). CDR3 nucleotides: TGCGCCAGCAGTGACGGGGGACGGAGGAACGCTGAAGCTTTCTTT. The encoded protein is CASSDGGRRNAEAFF.

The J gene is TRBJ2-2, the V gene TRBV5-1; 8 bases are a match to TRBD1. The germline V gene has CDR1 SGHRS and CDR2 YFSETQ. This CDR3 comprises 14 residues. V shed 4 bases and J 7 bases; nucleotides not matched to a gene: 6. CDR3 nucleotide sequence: TGCGCCAGCAGCGAGACAGGGGTCATCGGGGAGCTGTTTTTT. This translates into CASSETGVIGELFF.

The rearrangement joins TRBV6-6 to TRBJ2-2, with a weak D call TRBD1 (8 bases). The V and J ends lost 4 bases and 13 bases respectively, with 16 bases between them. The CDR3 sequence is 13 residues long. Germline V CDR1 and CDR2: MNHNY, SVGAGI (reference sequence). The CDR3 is CASSSQGGPGLFF. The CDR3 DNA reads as TGTGCCAGCAGTTCACAGGGGGGGCCGGGGCTGTTTTTT.

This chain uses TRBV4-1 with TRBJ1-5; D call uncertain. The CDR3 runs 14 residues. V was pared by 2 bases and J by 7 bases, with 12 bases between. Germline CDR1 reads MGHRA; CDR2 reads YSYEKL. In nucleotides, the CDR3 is TGCGCCAGCAGCCAATCGAGGGCTGACCAGCCCCAGCATTTT. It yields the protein CASSQSRADQPQHF.

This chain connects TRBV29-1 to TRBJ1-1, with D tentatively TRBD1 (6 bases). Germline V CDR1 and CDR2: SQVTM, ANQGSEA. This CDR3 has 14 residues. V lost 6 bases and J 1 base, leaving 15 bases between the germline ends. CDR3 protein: CSVGYWGRNTEAFF. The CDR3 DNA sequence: TGCAGCGTCGGTTATTGGGGGCGGAACACTGAAGCTTTCTTT.

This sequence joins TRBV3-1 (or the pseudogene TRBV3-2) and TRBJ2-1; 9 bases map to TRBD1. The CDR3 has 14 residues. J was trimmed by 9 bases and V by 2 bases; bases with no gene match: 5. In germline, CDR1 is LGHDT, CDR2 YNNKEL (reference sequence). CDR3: CASSQSTGGGEQFF. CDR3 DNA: TGTGCCAGCAGCCAATCTACAGGGGGCGGTGAGCAGTTCTTC.

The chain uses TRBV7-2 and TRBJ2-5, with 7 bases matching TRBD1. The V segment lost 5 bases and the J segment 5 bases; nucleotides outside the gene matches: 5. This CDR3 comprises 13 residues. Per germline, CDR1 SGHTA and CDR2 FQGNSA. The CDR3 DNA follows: TGTGCCAGCAGCCCCTCCAGGGGGGAGACCCAGTACTTC. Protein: CASSPSRGETQYF.

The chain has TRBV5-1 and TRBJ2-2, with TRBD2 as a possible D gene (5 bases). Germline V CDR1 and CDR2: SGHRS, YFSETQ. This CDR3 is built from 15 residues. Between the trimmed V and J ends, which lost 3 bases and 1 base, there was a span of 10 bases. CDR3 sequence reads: CASSSLEGNTGELFF. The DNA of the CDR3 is TGCGCCAGCAGCTCGCTAGAGGGGAACACCGGGGAGCTGTTTTTT.

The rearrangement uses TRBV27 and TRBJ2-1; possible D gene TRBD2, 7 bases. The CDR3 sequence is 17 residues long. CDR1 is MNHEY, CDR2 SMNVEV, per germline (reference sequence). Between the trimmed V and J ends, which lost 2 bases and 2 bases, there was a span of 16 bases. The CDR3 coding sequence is TGTGCCAGCAGTTTAATGGGCAGGGGAGGGGCCTACAATGAGCAGTTCTTC. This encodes CASSLMGRGGAYNEQFF.

CDR3 in DNA: TGTGCCAGCAGCTTGGTCCAGGGCTCTAACTATGGCTACACCTTC. The encoded protein is CASSLVQGSNYGYTF. V is TRBV7-2 and J is TRBJ1-2, with TRBD1 as a possible D gene (5 bases). The CDR3 totals 15 residues. Germline assignment: CDR1 SGHTA and CDR2 FQGNSA. The V end lost 3 bases, the J end lost 0 bases, and 11 bases lay between the germline ends.

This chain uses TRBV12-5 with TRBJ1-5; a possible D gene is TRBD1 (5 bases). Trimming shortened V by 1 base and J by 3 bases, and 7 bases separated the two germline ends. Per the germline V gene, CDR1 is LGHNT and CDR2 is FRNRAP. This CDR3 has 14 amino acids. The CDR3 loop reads CASGLGQSNQPQHF. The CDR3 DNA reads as TGTGCTAGTGGTTTGGGACAGTCCAATCAGCCCCAGCATTTT.

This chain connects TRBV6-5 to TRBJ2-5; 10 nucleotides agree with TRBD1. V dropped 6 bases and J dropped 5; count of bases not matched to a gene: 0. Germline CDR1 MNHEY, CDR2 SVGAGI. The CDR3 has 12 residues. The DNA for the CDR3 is TGTGCCAGCAGGGACAGGGGGGAGACCCAGTACTTC. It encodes CASRDRGETQYF.

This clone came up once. The chain's CDR3 is CASRRQGALSEAFF. The CDR3 DNA reads as TGTGCCAGCAGGAGACAGGGGGCGCTTTCTGAAGCTTTCTTT. This chain connects TRBV6-5 to TRBJ1-1, with TRBD1 matching 10 bases. Germline values: CDR1 MNHEY, CDR2 SVGAGI. The CDR3 is 14 residues long. The V segment lost 6 bases and the J segment 6 bases; nucleotides outside the gene matches: 7.

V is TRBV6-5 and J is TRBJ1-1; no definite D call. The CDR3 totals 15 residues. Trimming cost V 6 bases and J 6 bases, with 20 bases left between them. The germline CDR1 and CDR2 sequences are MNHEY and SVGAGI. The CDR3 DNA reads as TGTGCCAGCAGGAAGGAGGGCATCGGGTATCCTGAAGCTTTCTTT. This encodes CASRKEGIGYPEAFF.

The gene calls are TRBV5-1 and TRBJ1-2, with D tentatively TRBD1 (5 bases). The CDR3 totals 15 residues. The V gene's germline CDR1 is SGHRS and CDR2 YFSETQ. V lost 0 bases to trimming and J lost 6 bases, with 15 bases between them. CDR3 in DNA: TGCGCCAGCAGCTTGGGTGGTAGGGGCCAGGATGGCTACACCTTC. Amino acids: CASSLGGRGQDGYTF.

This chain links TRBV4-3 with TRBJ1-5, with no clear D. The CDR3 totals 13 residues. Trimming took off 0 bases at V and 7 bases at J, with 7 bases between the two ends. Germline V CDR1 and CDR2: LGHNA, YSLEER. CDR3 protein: CASSQDGGQPQHF. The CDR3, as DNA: TGCGCCAGCAGCCAAGATGGAGGGCAGCCCCAGCATTTT.

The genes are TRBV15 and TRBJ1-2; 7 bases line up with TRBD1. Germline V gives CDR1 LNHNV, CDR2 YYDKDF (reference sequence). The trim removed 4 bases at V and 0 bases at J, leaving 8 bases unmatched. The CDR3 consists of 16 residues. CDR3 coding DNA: TGTGCCACCAGCAATGAGGGGGCCCGAGCTAACTATGGCTACACCTTC. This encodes CATSNEGARANYGYTF.